The 24 T cell receptor beta chains below were found in one sample sequenced in a study of shared clonotypes between healthy human individuals (TCRdb year 2020). The library was obtained by the immunoSEQ multiplex PCR assay. The immuneACCESS repertoire file appears here via TCRdb, limited to in-frame rearrangements. These files lack a portion of the clones; in checked studies, under half of the deficit traces to unresolved V genes, and the cause of the others is not known. The sample table records millions of clones; approximately 95% of these occur just once. The top ten hold 0.39% of the sample. Sequenced: naive CD4+ T cells from PBMCs. The cell subset or site label, read with the paper, signifies: CD45RA+ positively selected. These receptors originate from a young man in good health. Some clones in this sample may be carry-over from other donors' samples.

The rearrangement links TRBV19 to TRBJ2-7, with 11 bases matching TRBD2. In germline, CDR1 is LNHDA, CDR2 SQIVND (reference sequence). This CDR3 spans 16 amino acids. V gave up 3 bases and J gave up 2 bases; unmatched junction bases: 6. CDR3 sequence: CASSIPGTSGTYEQYF. The CDR3 DNA follows: TGTGCCAGTAGTATCCCCGGGACTAGCGGAACCTACGAGCAGTACTTC.

The chain links TRBV28 to TRBJ1-3; no clear D gene. Germline CDR1 and CDR2: MDHEN and SYDVKM. There are 16 residues in the CDR3. Trimming took 8 bases from V and 4 from J, leaving 21 bases between them. The DNA of the CDR3 is TGTGCCAGCCTCCCCCCGGCGTGGGTACAAGGAAACACCATATATTTT. Its translation: CASLPPAWVQGNTIYF. Supplemented by reference TRBV28 and TRBJ1-3, the full variable domain reads DVKVTQSSRYLVKRTGEKVFLECVQDMDHENMFWYRQDPGLGLRLIYFSYDVKMKEKGDIPEGYSVSREKKERFSLILESASTNQTSMYLCASLPPAWVQGNTIYFGEGSWLTVV.

V usage is TRBV28 and J usage is TRBJ1-5; the D gene is possibly TRBD1 (5 bases). The CDR3 extends over 13 amino acids. V dropped 5 bases and J dropped 6 bases, with 11 bases sitting between them. Germline CDR1 MDHEN, CDR2 SYDVKM. CDR3 protein: CASSRIGGQPQHF. CDR3 coding DNA: TGTGCCAGCAGTAGGATTGGGGGTCAGCCCCAGCATTTT.

Points on this clone: The same CDR3 can be traced to other DNA sequences in this sample. The chain employs TRBV5-1 and TRBJ1-3; D is uncertain. The CDR3 is 16 residues long. V shed 0 bases and J shed 0 bases, with 10 bases lying between them. Germline V CDR1 and CDR2: SGHRS, YFSETQ. As DNA, the CDR3 is TGCGCCAGCAGCTTGGGGACCGGGCCCTCTGGAAACACCATATATTTT. Translation: CASSLGTGPSGNTIYF.

V and J are TRBV28 and TRBJ2-7, with 9 bases fitting TRBD2. The germline V gene encodes CDR1 MDHEN and CDR2 SYDVKM. The CDR3 spans 16 residues. V dropped 3 bases and J dropped 1; count of bases not matched to a gene: 7. CDR3 in DNA: TGTGCCAGCAGTTTGGTCGGCGGGAGGGATTCCTACGAGCAGTACTTC. As protein: CASSLVGGRDSYEQYF.

CDR3 bases: TGTGCCAGCAGTTTAGGCCTAGCGGAAAACACAGATACGCAGTATTTT. Translating it yields CASSLGLAENTDTQYF. The rearrangement uses TRBV28 and TRBJ2-3; TRBD2 agrees at 7 bases. Germline trimming cut 2 bases from V and 2 bases from J; bases unmatched to any gene: 7. Germline V gene lookup returns CDR1 MDHEN and CDR2 SYDVKM. The CDR3 runs 16 residues.

DNA for the CDR3: TGTGCCCTGAGGGGGAAACAGCCCCAGCATTTT. Protein product: CALRGKQPQHF. The J gene is TRBJ1-5, the V gene TRBV6-1; possibly TRBD1 for D (6 bases). The CDR3 loop spans 11 amino acids. Looked up from germline, CDR1 is MNHNS and CDR2 is SASEGT. V lost 11 bases and J lost 7, with 12 bases in between.

This clone was counted only a few times. Different DNA sequences within this sample yield the same CDR3. V and J are TRBV7-3 and TRBJ2-1; TRBD2 matches at 11 bases. V was clipped by 6 bases and J by 4 bases; unmatched bases: 5. Germline CDR1 is SGHTA and CDR2 is FQGTGA. This CDR3 has 15 amino acids. The CDR3 region has the DNA TGTGCCAGCAGTGCCGGGACTAGCGGATACAATGAGCAGTTCTTC. Protein: CASSAGTSGYNEQFF.

A word on this clone: Other nucleotide sequences in the sample specify the same CDR3. This rearrangement joins TRBV2 to TRBJ1-5; D is perhaps TRBD1 (5 bases). Germline assignment: CDR1 SNHLY and CDR2 FYNNEI. Deletions cut 3 bases from V and 4 bases from J, with 7 bases between. The CDR3 is made up of 13 amino acids. The CDR3 sequence: CASSDRGNQPQHF. The CDR3 nucleotides read TGTGCCAGCAGTGACCGGGGGAATCAGCCCCAGCATTTT.

This clone showed up just once. The genes are TRBV6-6 and TRBJ2-7; 9 bases fit TRBD1. Germline CDR1 MNHNY, CDR2 SVGAGI (reference sequence). CDR3 length: 15 residues. V dropped 0 bases and J dropped 3; count of bases not matched to a gene: 3. The CDR3 loop reads CASSYSDRGVYEQYF. CDR3 coding DNA: TGTGCCAGCAGTTACTCCGACAGGGGGGTCTACGAGCAGTACTTC.

With respect to this clone: The same CDR3 is also encoded by other DNA sequences in this sample. This sequence joins TRBV5-1 and TRBJ2-1; tentatively, D is TRBD2 (5 bases). V lost 0 bases to trimming and J lost 8 bases, with 12 bases between them. Germline values: CDR1 SGHRS, CDR2 YFSETQ. CDR3 size: 14 residues. This CDR3 reads CASSLVSGIDEQFF. The CDR3 DNA sequence: TGCGCCAGCAGCTTGGTCAGCGGCATCGATGAGCAGTTCTTC.

There are a few counts of this clone. The chain has TRBV30 and TRBJ1-5; D ambiguous. V gave up 7 bases and J gave up 4 bases, with 14 bases separating them. This CDR3 spans 13 amino acids. CDR1 is GTSNPN and CDR2 is SVGIG in the germline V gene (reference sequence). The CDR3 loop is CASGFAGNQPQHF. The CDR3 DNA is TGTGCCTCGGGATTTGCGGGGAATCAGCCCCAGCATTTT.

V gene TRBV29-1 combines with J gene TRBJ2-3; TRBD2 matches at 14 bases. V dropped 1 base and J dropped 3; count of bases not matched to a gene: 6. The CDR3 has 17 residues. In germline, CDR1 is SQVTM, CDR2 ANQGSEA. This chain's CDR3 is CSVEGPGTSGRTDTQYF. The CDR3 nucleotides are TGCAGCGTTGAAGGACCCGGGACTAGCGGGAGAACAGATACGCAGTATTTT.

The chain has TRBV5-4 and TRBJ2-3, with a possible D match to TRBD1 (5 bases). The V gene lost 6 bases and the J gene lost 8 bases, with 22 bases spanning the gap. This CDR3 region has 15 residues. Germline V gene lookup returns CDR1 SGHNT and CDR2 YYREEE (reference sequence). CDR3 loop: CASTDRQGFVGTQYF. Here the CDR3 DNA reads TGTGCCAGCACCGACCGGCAGGGATTCGTAGGTACGCAGTATTTT.

The rearrangement joins TRBV28 to TRBJ2-7; the match to TRBD1 covers 9 bases. Germline CDR1 is MDHEN and CDR2 is SYDVKM. The CDR3 extends over 14 amino acids. Trimming took 5 bases from V and 6 from J; bases not matched to a gene: 8. The CDR3 here is CASSGPGQGSEQYF. The CDR3 nucleotides read TGTGCCAGCAGTGGCCCGGGACAGGGATCCGAGCAGTACTTC.

The chain combines TRBV28 with TRBJ2-3; D remains ambiguous. Germline CDR1 is MDHEN and CDR2 is SYDVKM. The CDR3 is 13 amino acids. Trimming took 5 bases from V and 5 from J, leaving 11 bases between them. CDR3 sequence reads: CASSRFVRDTQYF. CDR3 nucleotide sequence: TGTGCCAGCAGTCGCTTTGTAAGAGATACGCAGTATTTT.

This chain uses TRBV5-4 with TRBJ1-1; TRBD1 is a possible D gene (5 bases). The CDR3 extends over 14 amino acids. Germline V gene lookup returns CDR1 SGHNT and CDR2 YYREEE (reference sequence). V was pared by 0 bases and J by 5 bases, with 11 bases between. The CDR3, as DNA: TGTGCCAGCAGCTTGGACGGGGGAAGGACTGAAGCTTTCTTT. Protein: CASSLDGGRTEAFF.

This clone was seen a handful of times. This chain joins TRBV7-9 and TRBJ1-1, with D possibly being TRBD1 (5 bases). CDR1 is SEHNR, CDR2 FQNEAQ, per germline (reference sequence). The CDR3 is 14 amino acids. The V end lost 1 base, the J end lost 3 bases, and 9 bases lay between the germline ends. The CDR3 is CASSLVSGYTEAFF. In DNA, the CDR3 is TGTGCCAGCAGCTTAGTGTCAGGGTACACTGAAGCTTTCTTT.

The chain has TRBV2 and TRBJ1-3; tentatively, D is TRBD1 (5 bases). The germline V gene encodes CDR1 SNHLY and CDR2 FYNNEI. This CDR3 has 16 residues. Between the trimmed V and J ends, which lost 4 bases and 0 bases, there was a span of 13 bases. The CDR3 spells CASSVLAGGSGNTIYF. In nucleotides, the CDR3 is TGTGCCAGCAGTGTCCTCGCCGGGGGCTCTGGAAACACCATATATTTT.

For the CDR3, the DNA is TGTGCCAGCAGCTTAGTGGAGGGACAGGGAACAGATACGCAGTATTTT. Its translation: CASSLVEGQGTDTQYF. The genes are TRBV11-2 and TRBJ2-3; 9 bases are shared with TRBD1. The germline V gene has CDR1 SGHAT and CDR2 FQNNGV. The CDR3 runs to 16 residues. Trimming took 1 base from V and 3 from J; bases not matched to a gene: 5.

This rearrangement joins TRBV29-1 to TRBJ1-4; D is unresolved. The germline CDR1 and CDR2 sequences are SQVTM and ANQGSEA. V was clipped by 3 bases and J by 8 bases, with 10 bases between them. The CDR3 is made up of 12 amino acids. In DNA form, the CDR3 reads TGCAGCGTTGATATCGGTCGGGAAAAACTGTTTTTT. Protein: CSVDIGREKLFF.

This chain's CDR3 is CASSLEGLPYNEQFF. The CDR3 DNA follows: TGTGCCAGCAGCTTAGAAGGGCTACCCTACAATGAGCAGTTCTTC. J is TRBJ2-1 and V is TRBV11-2, with D hard to call. Germline loops: CDR1 SGHAT, CDR2 FQNNGV. The V gene lost 0 bases and the J gene lost 2 bases, with 8 bases spanning the gap. The CDR3 runs 15 residues.

This chain joins TRBV2 and TRBJ2-7; D unresolved. CDR3 length: 14 amino acids. Between the trimmed V and J ends, which lost 5 bases and 0 bases, there was a span of 11 bases. Germline CDR1 is SNHLY and CDR2 is FYNNEI. CDR3 residues: CASSKSESSYEQYF. In DNA form, the CDR3 reads TGTGCCAGCAGTAAAAGCGAAAGCTCCTACGAGCAGTACTTC.

The V and J genes are TRBV7-2 and TRBJ2-1; D uncertain. V gave up 2 bases and J gave up 12 bases, with 11 bases separating them. This CDR3 has 12 amino acids. Per germline, CDR1 SGHTA and CDR2 FQGNSA. CDR3 protein: CASSLKDLWQFF. Here the CDR3 DNA reads TGTGCCAGCAGCTTAAAAGATTTGTGGCAGTTCTTC.